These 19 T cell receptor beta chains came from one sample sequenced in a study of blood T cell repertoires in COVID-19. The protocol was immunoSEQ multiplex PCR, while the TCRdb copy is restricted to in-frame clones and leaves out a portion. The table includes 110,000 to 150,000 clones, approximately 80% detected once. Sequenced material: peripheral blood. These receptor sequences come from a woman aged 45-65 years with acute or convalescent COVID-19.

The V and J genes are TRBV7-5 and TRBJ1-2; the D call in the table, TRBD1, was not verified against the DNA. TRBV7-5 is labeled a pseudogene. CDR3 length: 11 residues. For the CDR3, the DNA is TGTGTCAGAAGCTTAGCCAATGGCTACACCTTC. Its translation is CVRSLANGYTF.

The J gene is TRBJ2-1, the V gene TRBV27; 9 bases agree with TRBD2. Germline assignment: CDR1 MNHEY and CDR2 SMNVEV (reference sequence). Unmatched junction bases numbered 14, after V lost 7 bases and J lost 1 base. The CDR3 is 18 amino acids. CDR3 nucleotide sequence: TGTGCCAGCACCCAAAGGGCGGGGGGGCCCCCGTCCTACAATGAGCAGTTCTTC. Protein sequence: CASTQRAGGPPSYNEQFF.

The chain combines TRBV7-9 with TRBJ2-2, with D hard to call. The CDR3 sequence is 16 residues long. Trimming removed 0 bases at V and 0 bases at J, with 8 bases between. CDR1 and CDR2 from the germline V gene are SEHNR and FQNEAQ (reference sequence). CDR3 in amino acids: CASSLARRTNTGELFF. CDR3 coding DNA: TGTGCCAGCAGCTTAGCGCGCCGCACGAACACCGGGGAGCTGTTTTTT. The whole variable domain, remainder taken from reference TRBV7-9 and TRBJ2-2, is DTGVSQNPRHKITKRGQNVTFRCDPISEHNRLYWYRQTLGQGPEFLTYFQNEAQLEKSRLLSDRFSAERPKGSFSTLEIQRTEQGDSAMYLCASSLARRTNTGELFFGEGSRLTVL.

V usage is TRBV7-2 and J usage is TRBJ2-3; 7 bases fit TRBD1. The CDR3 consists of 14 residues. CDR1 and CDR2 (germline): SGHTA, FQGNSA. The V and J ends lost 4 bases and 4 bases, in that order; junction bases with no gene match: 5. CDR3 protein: CASSYRGRSDTQYF. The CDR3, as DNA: TGTGCCAGCAGCTACAGGGGTAGGTCAGATACGCAGTATTTT.

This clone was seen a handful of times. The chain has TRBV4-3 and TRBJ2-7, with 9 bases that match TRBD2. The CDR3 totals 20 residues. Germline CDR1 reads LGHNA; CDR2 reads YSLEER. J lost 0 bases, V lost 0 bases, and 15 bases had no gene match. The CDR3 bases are TGCGCCAGCAGCCAAGAAGCACCAGGGCTAGCGGGGCAACACTCCTACGAGCAGTACTTC. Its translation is CASSQEAPGLAGQHSYEQYF.

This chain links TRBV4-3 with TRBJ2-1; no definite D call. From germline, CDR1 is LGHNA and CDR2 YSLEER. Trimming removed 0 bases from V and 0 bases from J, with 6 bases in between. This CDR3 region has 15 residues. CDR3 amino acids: CASSQDFSSYNEQFF. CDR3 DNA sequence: TGCGCCAGCAGCCAAGACTTCAGCTCCTACAATGAGCAGTTCTTC.

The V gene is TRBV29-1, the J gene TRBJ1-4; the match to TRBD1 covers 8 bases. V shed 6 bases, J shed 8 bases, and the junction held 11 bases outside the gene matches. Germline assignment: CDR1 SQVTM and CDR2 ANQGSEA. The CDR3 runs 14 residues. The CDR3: CSVFPGTGGEKLFF. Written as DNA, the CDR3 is TGCAGCGTGTTTCCCGGGACAGGAGGGGAAAAACTGTTTTTT.

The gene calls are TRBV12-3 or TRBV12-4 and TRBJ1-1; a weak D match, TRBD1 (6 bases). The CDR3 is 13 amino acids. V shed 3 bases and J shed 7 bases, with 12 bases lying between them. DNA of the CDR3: TGTGCCAGCAGTTTTAACCAGGGGAGTGAAGCTTTCTTT. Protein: CASSFNQGSEAFF.

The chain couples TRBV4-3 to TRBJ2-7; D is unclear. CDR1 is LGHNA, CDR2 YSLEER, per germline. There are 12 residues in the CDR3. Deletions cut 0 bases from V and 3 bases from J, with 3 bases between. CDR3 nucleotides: TGCGCCAGCAGCCAAGATCGCTACGAGCAGTACTTC. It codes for CASSQDRYEQYF.

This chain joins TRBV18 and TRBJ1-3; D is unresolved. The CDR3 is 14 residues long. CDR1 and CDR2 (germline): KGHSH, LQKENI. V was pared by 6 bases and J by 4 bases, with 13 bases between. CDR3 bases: TGTGCCAGCTCCCCGGGAATAGACGGAAACACCATATATTTT. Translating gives CASSPGIDGNTIYF.

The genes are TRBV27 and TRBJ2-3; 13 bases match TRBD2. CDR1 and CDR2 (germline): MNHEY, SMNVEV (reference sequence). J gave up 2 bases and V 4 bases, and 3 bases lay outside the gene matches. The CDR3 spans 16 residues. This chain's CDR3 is CASSSGLAGITDTQYF. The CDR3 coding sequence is TGTGCCAGCAGTTCGGGACTAGCGGGGATCACAGATACGCAGTATTTT.

This chain's CDR3 is CASSPRGQPQHF. The CDR3 DNA is TGTGCCAGCAGCCCAAGGGGTCAGCCCCAGCATTTT. The chain recombines TRBV7-2 with TRBJ1-5, with a tentative D call TRBD1 (5 bases). V lost 5 bases and J lost 6, with 8 bases in between. Germline-derived CDR1 and CDR2 are SGHTA and FQGNSA. The length of the CDR3 is 12 residues.

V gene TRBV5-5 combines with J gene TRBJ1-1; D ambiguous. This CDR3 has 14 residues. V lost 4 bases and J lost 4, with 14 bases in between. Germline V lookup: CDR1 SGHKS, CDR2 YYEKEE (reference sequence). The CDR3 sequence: CASSPGAYVTEAFF. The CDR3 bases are TGTGCCAGCAGCCCGGGAGCCTACGTCACTGAAGCTTTCTTT. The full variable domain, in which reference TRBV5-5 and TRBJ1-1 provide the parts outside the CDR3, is DAGVTQSPTHLIKTRGQQVTLRCSPISGHKSVSWYQQVLGQGPQFIFQYYEKEERGRGNFPDRFSARQFPNYSSELNVNALLLGDSALYLCASSPGAYVTEAFFGQGTRLTVV.

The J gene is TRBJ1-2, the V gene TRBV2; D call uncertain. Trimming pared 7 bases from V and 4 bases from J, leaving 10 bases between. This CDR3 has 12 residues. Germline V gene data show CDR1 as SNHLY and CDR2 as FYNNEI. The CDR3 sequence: CASTQEGYGYTF. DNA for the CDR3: TGTGCCAGCACCCAGGAGGGCTATGGCTACACCTTC.

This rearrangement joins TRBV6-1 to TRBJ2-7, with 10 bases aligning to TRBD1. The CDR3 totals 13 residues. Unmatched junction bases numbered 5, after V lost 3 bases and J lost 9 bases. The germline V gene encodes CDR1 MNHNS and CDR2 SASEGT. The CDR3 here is CASSEMDRGAQYF. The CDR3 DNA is TGTGCCAGCAGTGAGATGGACAGGGGGGCGCAGTACTTC.

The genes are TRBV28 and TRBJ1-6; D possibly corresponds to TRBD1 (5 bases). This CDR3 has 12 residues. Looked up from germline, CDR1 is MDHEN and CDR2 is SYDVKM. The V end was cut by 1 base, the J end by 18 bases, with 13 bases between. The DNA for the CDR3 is TGTGCCAGCAGTTTATTCGGCAGGGCCCGCCACTTT. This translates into CASSLFGRARHF. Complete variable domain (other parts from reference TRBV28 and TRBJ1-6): DVKVTQSSRYLVKRTGEKVFLECVQDMDHENMFWYRQDPGLGLRLIYFSYDVKMKEKGDIPEGYSVSREKKERFSLILESASTNQTSMYLCASSLFGRARHFGNGTRLTVT.

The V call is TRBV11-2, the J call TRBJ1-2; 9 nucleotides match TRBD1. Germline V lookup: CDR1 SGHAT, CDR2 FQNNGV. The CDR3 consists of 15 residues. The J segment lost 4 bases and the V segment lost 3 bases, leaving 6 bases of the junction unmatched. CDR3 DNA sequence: TGTGCCAGCAGCTTCGGACAGGGGACCATCTATGGCTACACCTTC. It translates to CASSFGQGTIYGYTF. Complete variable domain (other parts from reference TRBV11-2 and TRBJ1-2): EAGVAQSPRYKIIEKRQSVAFWCNPISGHATLYWYQQILGQGPKLLIQFQNNGVVDDSQLPKDRFSAERLKGVDSTLKIQPAKLEDSAVYLCASSFGQGTIYGYTFGSGTRLTVV.

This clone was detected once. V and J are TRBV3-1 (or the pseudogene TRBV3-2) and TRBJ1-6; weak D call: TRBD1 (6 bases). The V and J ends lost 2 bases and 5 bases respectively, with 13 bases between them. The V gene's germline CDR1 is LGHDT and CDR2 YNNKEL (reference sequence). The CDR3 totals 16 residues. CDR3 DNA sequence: TGTGCCAGCAGCCAACTGAGCAGGGGAGATAATTCACCCCTCCACTTT. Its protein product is CASSQLSRGDNSPLHF.

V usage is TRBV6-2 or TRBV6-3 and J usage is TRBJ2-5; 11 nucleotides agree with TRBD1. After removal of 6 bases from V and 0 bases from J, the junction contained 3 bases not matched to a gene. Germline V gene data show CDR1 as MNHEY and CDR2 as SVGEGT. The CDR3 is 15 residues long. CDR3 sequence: CASSGTGGYQETQYF. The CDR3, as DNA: TGTGCCAGCAGCGGGACAGGGGGATACCAAGAGACCCAGTACTTC.